The 8 T cell receptor beta chains presented below share a single source sample, sequenced in a study of blood T cells in healthy people across ages. Primers used in a second PCR of about 7 to 12 cycles were a sample-barcoded 5' primer and a J-beta primer mix. TCRdb re-called the 5' RACE reads through MiXCR, storing one row per CDR3 protein. The data hold around 710,000 distinct CDR3 sequences, with approximately 43% observed a single time. The sample was blood. These receptors came from a woman aged 55-70 years in good health.

The rearrangement joins TRBV5-1 to TRBJ2-1, with a possible D match to TRBD1 (5 bases). V was trimmed by 1 base and J by 4 bases, leaving 12 bases between them. This CDR3 is built from 15 residues. Germline CDR1 is SGHRS and CDR2 is YFSETQ. The CDR3 nucleotides read TGCGCCAGCAGCTTGCTCACAGGCCGATACAATGAGCAGTTCTTC. Its translation is CASSLLTGRYNEQFF. Supplemented by reference TRBV5-1 and TRBJ2-1, the full variable domain reads KAGVTQTPRYLIKTRGQQVTLSCSPISGHRSVSWYQQTPGQGLQFLFEYFSETQRNKGNFPGRFSGRQFSNSRSEMNVSTLELGDSALYLCASSLLTGRYNEQFFGPGTRLTVL.

The chain carries TRBV6-2 or TRBV6-3 and TRBJ2-1; 7 bases match TRBD2. CDR3 size: 17 residues. The V gene's germline CDR1 is MNHEY and CDR2 SVGEGT. Germline trimming cut 0 bases from V and 0 bases from J; bases unmatched to any gene: 5. The CDR3 loop reads CASSYSGLTFSYNEQFF. The CDR3 DNA follows: TGTGCCAGCAGTTACTCGGGACTAACCTTCTCCTACAATGAGCAGTTCTTC.

This clonotype occurred a few times. The rearrangement uses TRBV11-2 and TRBJ2-3, with 9 bases fitting TRBD2. V dropped 3 bases and J dropped 3; count of bases not matched to a gene: 10. CDR3 length equals 17 residues. Germline V CDR1 and CDR2: SGHAT, FQNNGV. CDR3 sequence: CASSLGMAGGLTDTQYF. As DNA, the CDR3 is TGTGCCAGCAGCTTGGGCATGGCGGGGGGGTTAACAGATACGCAGTATTTT.

This clonotype was recorded at least ten times. The genes are TRBV5-1 and TRBJ2-5; TRBD2 is a possible D gene (6 bases). CDR1 SGHRS and CDR2 YFSETQ come from the germline V gene. The CDR3 contains 14 residues. The ends were cut back, 2 bases at V and 5 bases at J, with 13 bases in the middle. This CDR3 reads CASSLGGSGETQYF. The DNA of the CDR3 is TGCGCCAGCAGCTTAGGAGGGTCGGGGGAGACCCAGTACTTC. The full variable domain, its missing parts supplied by reference TRBV5-1 and TRBJ2-5, is KAGVTQTPRYLIKTRGQQVTLSCSPISGHRSVSWYQQTPGQGLQFLFEYFSETQRNKGNFPGRFSGRQFSNSRSEMNVSTLELGDSALYLCASSLGGSGETQYFGPGTRLLVL.

This clonotype has at least ten counts. V gene TRBV10-3 combines with J gene TRBJ2-1; D uncertain. Trimming removed 7 bases at V and 5 bases at J, with 6 bases between. CDR1 and CDR2 (germline): ENHRY, SYGVKD. The CDR3 is made up of 11 amino acids. The CDR3 is CAIKGNNEQFF. CDR3 bases: TGTGCCATCAAAGGGAACAATGAGCAGTTCTTC.

The chain recombines TRBV30 with TRBJ1-2, with D perhaps TRBD1 (5 bases). This CDR3 contains 18 residues. V was pared by 4 bases and J by 2 bases, with 26 bases between. Germline values: CDR1 GTSNPN, CDR2 SVGIG (reference sequence). For the CDR3, the DNA is TGTGCCTGGAATCGAGAGGGGAAAACTAACTATGGGAACTATGGCTACACCTTC. This gives the protein CAWNREGKTNYGNYGYTF.

The chain links TRBV3-1 to TRBJ2-3; D is undetermined. The CDR3 is 12 amino acids. Germline-derived CDR1 and CDR2 are LGHDT and YNNKEL (reference sequence). Deletions cut 0 bases from V and 7 bases from J, with 5 bases between. CDR3 amino acids: CASSQERNTQYF. The DNA for the CDR3 is TGTGCCAGCAGCCAAGAGCGAAATACGCAGTATTTT.

V gene TRBV5-1 combines with J gene TRBJ2-2; D possibly matches TRBD1 or TRBD2 (5 bases each). V lost 1 base to trimming and J lost 0 bases, with 7 bases between them. The CDR3 extends over 15 amino acids. The germline CDR1 and CDR2 sequences are SGHRS and YFSETQ. The CDR3 DNA is TGCGCCAGCAGCTTGCAGGGACCGAACACCGGGGAGCTGTTTTTT. It codes for CASSLQGPNTGELFF.